This entry concerns a single TCR beta chain. This clone's antigen is unknown. No quality values exist for individual bases; no much larger clone is one base distant. The cohort was made up of 500 to 800 healthy bone marrow donors. At the time of sampling, every cohort member was nominally healthy, though immune exposures that went unrecorded were likely present. The donor was CMV seronegative and was included in the group of over 300 seronegative cohort members. Each donor provided a peripheral blood sample, and peripheral blood mononuclear cells were used for TCR beta sequencing. The Qiagen DNeasy Blood Extraction Kit was used to extract genomic DNA from the blood cell samples. CDR3 length: 10 amino acids, cysteine to phenylalanine. CDR3 DNA only is kept here, 30 bases in frame from base 1. The germline V gene gives CDR1 as MDHEN and CDR2 as SYDVKM. V drops 7 bases and J drops 8 bases, leaving 8 bases in between.

This entry belongs to a study of cytomegalovirus exposure and HLA in healthy donors (dated by TCRdb to the late 2010s). Some background on the complete study: An earlier analysis of approximately 550 of the donors reported 250 to 350 Gb of sequence data and some 100 million unique TCR beta sequences from 150 million to 200 million T cells. An early release that covered fewer than 750 HLA-typed donors contained approximately 290 gigabases of sequencing data and 80 million or so unique TCR sequences. Of the approximately 400 genotyped donors, 65% to 90% fell in the genetic ancestry cluster associated with self-reported Caucasian donors. The study aimed to test whether cataloging public T cell receptors could reveal signatures of past pathogen exposure. The T cell repertoires of 700 or so subjects were profiled by immunosequencing and related to cytomegalovirus serostatus. A separate validation cohort of more than 100 different subjects was used in addition to the approximately 610-subject first cohort. To predict cytomegalovirus infection status, the study brought together high-throughput TCR immunosequencing, statistical association of individual TCRs with disease status, and machine learning. In a later analysis, previously published TCR beta repertoires from 550 to 750 donors were re-analyzed and high-resolution HLA genotyping was added so that TCR occurrence patterns could be studied. Rather than drawing on any new phenotypic data, the later analysis identified candidate immune exposures from TCR beta sequences and the way those sequences occurred across donors. An earlier analysis of about 620 of the donors applied high-throughput TCR beta sequencing to assess whether each TCR beta V gene segment acted as functional or pseudogenic. Donor age, sex, ethnicity and CMV serostatus were compiled alongside the repertoire data. A later genetic analysis used genome-wide SNP genotypes for 398 of the 666 donors, treating that subset as a discovery cohort. All discovery cohort repertoires had been generated using a single sequencing platform. Both class I and class II loci were covered by HLA typing, at four-digit resolution. The number of donors typed differed by locus, with roughly 620-640 for A, B, C, DRB1 and DQB1, more than 500 for DQA1, 606 for DPA1, and approximately 470 for DPB1. Because of strong linkage in the cohort, roughly five DR-DQ haplotypes were treated as single units for association and clustering. Among roughly 400 genotyped donors of the cohort, an average of roughly 230,000 unique TCR beta nucleotide sequences was sequenced per donor, of which roughly 17% were non-productive.

Study-wide conclusions, independent of this receptor: Immune exposure information for the cohort was limited to CMV serostatus. When HLA alleles, especially DR and DQ, strongly co-occurred, attributing TCR associations to individual alleles was difficult. A later genetic analysis associated a missense DCLRE1C variant with V-gene and J-gene trimming of TCR beta chains, and an independent cohort replicated the association. Some IMGT-functional V segments, including TRBV6-2 and TRBV6-3, could not be told apart with the 87-base-pair reads, so those segments were excluded. A later analysis found that HLA-associated TCR beta chains were more clonally expanded and had lower generation probabilities than equally common non-associated chains. Roughly 17 rarely observed V segments, including chromosome 9 orphons, were excluded from the earlier analysis of several hundred of the donors because counts were too low. According to a later analysis, parvovirus B19, influenza, CMV and Epstein-Barr virus appeared linked to several top co-occurrence clusters. Because HLA typing was unavailable for some donors at each locus, only the typed subset was used in association tests. In an earlier analysis of roughly 500 of the donors, most TCR beta V segments appeared in productive rearrangements about 87% or about 30% of the time, broadly matching IMGT annotations. A further reported finding was that TCR beta sequences accurately predicted the HLA-A and HLA-B alleles for most subjects in the first cohort. The study listed over 150 TCR beta chains as associated with cytomegalovirus. Across donors, most TCR sequences were observed very rarely, whereas some public TCRs were present in many individuals. Correlated functional status among segregating V segments might be attributable to linkage disequilibrium, but an unknown experimental factor could not be ruled out. A later analysis found that TCR association rates varied across HLA loci, with DRB1 alleles showing the most associated TCRs and HLA-C alleles the fewest. The authors suggested that the approach could potentially be generalized to other disease states and immunological phenotypes. The sequencing pipeline was judged likely to have produced a cluster of highly shared sequence variants as a technical artifact. Compared with the roughly 700-donor mean, donors in an Asian-associated ancestry cluster had fewer N-insertions in productive TCRs, according to a later genetic analysis. Only TCR beta chains were sequenced in this cohort, and the absence of alpha or paired-chain data limited detectable features. In vitro tests confirmed that a few of the cytomegalovirus-associated TCR beta chains recognize cytomegalovirus antigens. Cytomegalovirus status was reported to be diagnosed by the classifier with high specificity and sensitivity in both the original and validation cohorts. In a later analysis, 15,000 to 20,000 TCR beta sequences were associated with specific HLA alleles at a false discovery rate of 0.05. According to a later analysis, most CMV-associated TCR beta chains appeared to be HLA-restricted, and the HLA associations seemed to be driven largely by CMV exposure. The presence/absence analyses assumed that sequencing depth was roughly uniform across donors, and that assumption may not be true.

Libraries were built with the immunoSEQ multiplex PCR assay. The multiplex PCR relied on a mix of 60 forward primers for TCR Vbeta segments and 13 reverse primers for TCR Jbeta segments. The CDR3 region of rearranged TCR beta genes was amplified from genomic DNA with a multiplex PCR assay. The amplified TCR beta libraries were sequenced on the Illumina HiSeq System as 87-base-pair reads. The original methods were these. A later analysis counted approximately 76 million unique TCR beta chains across the 550 to 700 repertoires, and around 9.9 million of these chains were shared by at least two donors. Raw reads were error-corrected and collapsed into unique sequences by a nearest-neighbor algorithm in which closely related sequences were merged to remove PCR and sequencing errors. To assign V, D and J gene segments, CDR3 sequences were aligned to IMGT reference sequences. For a sequence to be retained, a match of at least six nucleotides to both a V gene segment and a J gene segment was required. Rearrangements were classified as productive when the CDR3 lacked stop codons and remained in frame with V and J, and all other rearrangements were classified as non-productive. Following IMGT convention, CDR3 was defined as the stretch from the second conserved V-encoded cysteine up to the conserved J-encoded phenylalanine. In an earlier analysis of around 540 of the donors, sequences lacking an unambiguous match to a single V gene segment were excluded. An earlier analysis of several hundred of the donors called V segments functional above 56.7% productive rearrangements and segregating when the between-donor standard deviation exceeded 5%. A statistical classification framework was built to diagnose cytomegalovirus status from the catalog of TCR beta chain sequences. V and J gene assignment, in a later analysis, came from comparing TCR nucleotide sequences with IMGT/GENE-DB human TR gene sequences. In a later analysis, CDR3 sequences and most-parsimonious VDJ recombination scenarios were assigned using the TCRdist pipeline. In a later analysis, every TCR beta chain was defined by the combination of its CDR3 amino acid sequence and its V-gene family, and reads without a unique V-gene family were dropped. A later analysis removed roughly 590 highly shared, low-generation-probability nucleotide sequences to deal with suspected cross-contamination and a sequencing artifact. A later analysis calculated a clonal expansion index for each public chain from normalized within-repertoire ranks of inferred template counts. In a later analysis, generation probabilities were computed with a VDJ recombination model fitted to out-of-frame rearrangements, and the resulting probabilities were checked against IGoR. A later analysis scored TCR-TCR, TCR-HLA and TCR-CMV co-occurrence with hypergeometric tests, applying a repertoire-size bias correction to TCR pairs. A later analysis estimated false discovery rates by permuting HLA or CMV assignments 20 times. In a later analysis, co-occurring TCRs were grouped with DBSCAN, and TCRdist sequence similarity was added when clustering was performed within HLA-allele-positive subsets. Repertoires with fewer than 30,000 or more than 120,000 public chains, plus five repertoires with anomalous nucleotide sharing, were excluded from co-occurrence clustering. TCRdb limited this immuneACCESS table to in-frame rearrangements with V and J called. A share of clones is missing; checked studies link under half to unresolved V genes, and the rest is unexplained. D and trimming were read from the DNA, whereas the V and J calls and clone size are those reported in that table. This sample is represented by about 130,000 clones; around 82% of them were singletons. The ten largest clones represent about 1.3% of the sample.

The TCR originated in a man in his fifties or sixties in good health and CMV-seronegative. Sample: PBMCs. The chain employs TRBV28 and TRBJ1-1; possibly the D gene is TRBD1, per 6 matching bases. The DNA sequence follows: TGTGCCAGCAAACAGGGAGAAGCTTTCTTT. This translates into CASKQGEAFF.